Presented here are 22 T cell receptor beta chains from one specimen sequenced in a study of cytomegalovirus exposure and HLA in healthy donors. The primer mix had 60 Vbeta and 13 Jbeta primers. TCRdb keeps only in-frame clones here, not all; method: immunoSEQ multiplex PCR. The profile shows 70,000 to 95,000 clones, less than 80% of them singletons. The specimen was PBMCs. The source of these receptors is a human donor in good health.

This clone showed up just a few times. This chain joins TRBV6-5 and TRBJ1-1; D remains ambiguous. The V end lost 0 bases, the J end lost 0 bases, and 2 bases lay between the germline ends. Germline V lookup: CDR1 MNHEY, CDR2 SVGAGI. This CDR3 is 13 amino acids long. CDR3 coding DNA: TGTGCCAGCAGTTACTCCATGAACACTGAAGCTTTCTTT. Amino acids: CASSYSMNTEAFF.

This chain links TRBV4-1 with TRBJ2-7, with D possibly TRBD1 on 5 matching bases. The V and J ends lost 1 base and 2 bases respectively, with 12 bases between them. Germline V gene lookup returns CDR1 MGHRA and CDR2 YSYEKL. This CDR3 spans 15 amino acids. The CDR3 here is CASSQATVPTYEQYF. The CDR3 DNA sequence: TGCGCCAGCAGCCAAGCGACAGTACCGACCTACGAGCAGTACTTC.

The chain joins TRBV5-1 to TRBJ1-1, with a weak D call TRBD1 (6 bases). Looked up from germline, CDR1 is SGHRS and CDR2 is YFSETQ. This CDR3 comprises 14 residues. Trimming stripped 4 bases from V and 4 bases from J, with 14 bases between. The CDR3 nucleotides are TGCGCCAGCAGCAAAGGGACACAGGGCACTGAAGCTTTCTTT. This translates into CASSKGTQGTEAFF.

The rearrangement links TRBV5-1 to TRBJ1-2; D remains unclear. The CDR3 extends over 15 amino acids. CDR1 SGHRS and CDR2 YFSETQ come from the germline V gene. With 5 bases removed from V and 9 bases from J, the gap between germline ends came to 23 bases. Here the CDR3 DNA reads TGCGCCAGCAGGGTCACTCCGGTAGGGAGGTATCGCTACACCTTC. This sequence encodes CASRVTPVGRYRYTF.

This chain uses TRBV10-3 with TRBJ2-5; D possibly corresponds to TRBD1 (5 bases). The CDR3 runs to 15 residues. The V end lost 4 bases, the J end lost 0 bases, and 12 bases lay between the germline ends. Germline CDR1 is ENHRY and CDR2 is SYGVKD. The CDR3 DNA follows: TGTGCCATCAGTGGAGGAGTCAGGGACCAAGAGACCCAGTACTTC. Protein: CAISGGVRDQETQYF.

The sample holds a few counts of this clone. The chain recombines TRBV4-1 with TRBJ2-7; D is possibly TRBD1 (5 bases). Germline CDR1 reads MGHRA; CDR2 reads YSYEKL. V lost 0 bases and J 3 bases, leaving 12 bases between the germline ends. The CDR3 runs to 15 residues. In nucleotides, the CDR3 is TGCGCCAGCAGCCAAGACCTTCATGACAGCTACGAGCAGTACTTC. This codes for CASSQDLHDSYEQYF.

V gene TRBV7-9 combines with J gene TRBJ1-6; no clear D gene. The CDR3 covers 13 residues. Between the trimmed V and J ends, which lost 2 bases and 8 bases, there was a span of 7 bases. Germline V gene sequence: CDR1 SEHNR, CDR2 FQNEAQ (reference sequence). Written as DNA, the CDR3 is TGTGCCAGCAGCTTAAGCCAGGATTCACCCCTCCACTTT. It is translated as CASSLSQDSPLHF.

This clone has at least ten counts. The chain couples TRBV5-5 to TRBJ1-3; D call uncertain. CDR3 length: 15 amino acids. CDR1 is SGHKS, CDR2 YYEKEE, per germline (reference sequence). V lost 0 bases to trimming and J lost 3 bases, with 10 bases between them. The chain's CDR3 is CASSLGPTLGNTIYF. DNA for the CDR3: TGTGCCAGCAGCTTGGGCCCGACACTTGGAAACACCATATATTTT.

V usage is TRBV5-4 and J usage is TRBJ2-7, with 7 bases aligning to TRBD1. This CDR3 is 15 amino acids long. V lost 3 bases and J lost 0; bases outside the gene matches: 6. Looked up from germline, CDR1 is SGHNT and CDR2 is YYREEE (reference sequence). The CDR3: CASSSMDRRSYEQYF. The CDR3, as DNA: TGTGCCAGCAGCTCCATGGACAGGCGCTCCTACGAGCAGTACTTC. The variable domain in full, completed from reference TRBV5-4 and TRBJ2-7, reads ETGVTQSPTHLIKTRGQQVTLRCSSQSGHNTVSWYQQALGQGPQFIFQYYREEENGRGNFPPRFSGLQFPNYSSELNVNALELDDSALYLCASSSMDRRSYEQYFGPGTRLTVT.

This clone was counted a few times. The chain couples TRBV12-5 to TRBJ1-5; D is unresolved. Germline-derived CDR1 and CDR2 are LGHNT and FRNRAP. This CDR3 spans 15 amino acids. Trimming cost V 0 bases and J 3 bases, with 9 bases left between them. The DNA of the CDR3 is TGTGCTAGTGGTTTGGTACACGGGTCCAATCAGCCCCAGCATTTT. It encodes CASGLVHGSNQPQHF.

The rearrangement uses TRBV6-5 and TRBJ1-2, with D maybe TRBD1 (5 bases). Between the trimmed V and J ends, which lost 5 bases and 2 bases, there was a span of 12 bases. CDR1 and CDR2 (germline): MNHEY, SVGAGI. The CDR3 covers 14 residues. CDR3 region: CASSDRGRNYGYTF. The CDR3 nucleotides are TGTGCCAGCAGTGACCGGGGGAGGAACTATGGCTACACCTTC.

The chain combines TRBV5-5 with TRBJ2-1; 7 nucleotides match TRBD2. The CDR3 covers 14 residues. V shed 2 bases and J 1 base; nucleotides not matched to a gene: 0. Germline assignment: CDR1 SGHKS and CDR2 YYEKEE (reference sequence). This CDR3 reads CASSLAGSYNEQFF. CDR3 nucleotides: TGTGCCAGCAGCTTAGCGGGATCCTACAATGAGCAGTTCTTC.

The rearrangement joins TRBV4-1 to TRBJ1-2; the D gene is possibly TRBD1 (5 bases). Germline V gives CDR1 MGHRA, CDR2 YSYEKL. Between the trimmed V and J ends, which lost 8 bases and 1 base, there was a span of 11 bases. The CDR3 is 13 amino acids. CDR3 bases: TGCGCCAGCGCAAGGGGCGATAACTATGGCTACACCTTC. The encoded protein is CASARGDNYGYTF.

As for this clone: The junction differs from germline at one of its ends, possibly a read error. The V and J genes are TRBV30 and TRBJ2-7, with 9 bases matching TRBD2. The CDR3 runs 14 residues. Germline V gene lookup returns CDR1 GTSNPN and CDR2 SVGIG (reference sequence). The CDR3 loop is CAWRWTSASSVQSF. The CDR3 DNA reads TGTGCCTGGAGATGGACTAGCGCTAGCTCGGTGCAGTCCTTC.

The V and J genes are TRBV5-8 and TRBJ2-7; 9 nucleotides align to TRBD1. The CDR3 extends over 16 amino acids. Germline V gene sequence: CDR1 SGHTS, CDR2 YDEGEE. V gave up 0 bases and J gave up 1 base; unmatched junction bases: 5. CDR3 coding DNA: TGTGCCAGCAGCTTGGAGGGGGGACAGGGATCCTACGAGCAGTACTTC. Its protein product is CASSLEGGQGSYEQYF.

This clone has only one observation. The chain couples TRBV7-2 to TRBJ1-2; D gene uncertain. The CDR3 length is 14 residues. Trimming pared 1 base from V and 4 bases from J, leaving 10 bases between. Germline V gene lookup returns CDR1 SGHTA and CDR2 FQGNSA. CDR3: CASSLGDTVYGYTF. The CDR3 DNA reads TGTGCCAGCAGCTTAGGAGATACCGTCTATGGCTACACCTTC.

V and J are TRBV6-5 and TRBJ1-1; D perhaps matches TRBD1 (5 bases). Germline CDR1 and CDR2: MNHEY and SVGAGI. Trimming removed 6 bases from V and 7 bases from J, with 9 bases in between. The CDR3 totals 11 residues. CDR3 residues: CASRAGCEAFF. The CDR3 DNA reads as TGTGCCAGCAGGGCAGGGTGTGAAGCTTTCTTT.

The gene calls are TRBV27 and TRBJ1-2; D remains ambiguous. The CDR3 is made up of 13 amino acids. The V end was cut by 6 bases, the J end by 7 bases, with 15 bases between. From germline, CDR1 is MNHEY and CDR2 SMNVEV (reference sequence). This chain's CDR3 is CASRWTLSRGYTF. The CDR3 DNA is TGTGCCAGCAGGTGGACTCTTAGTCGTGGCTACACCTTC.

This sequence joins TRBV6-5 and TRBJ1-1; TRBD1 matches at 8 bases. The CDR3 consists of 13 residues. CDR1 is MNHEY and CDR2 is SVGAGI in the germline V gene. V shed 6 bases, J shed 8 bases, and the junction held 8 bases outside the gene matches. Here the CDR3 reads CASSPGQGLEAFF. CDR3 bases: TGTGCCAGCAGCCCCGGACAGGGCCTAGAAGCTTTCTTT.

The chain is built from TRBV6-5 and TRBJ1-6, with D tentatively TRBD1 (5 bases). Germline V CDR1 and CDR2: MNHEY, SVGAGI. The CDR3 spans 14 residues. V lost 4 bases and J 10 bases, leaving 14 bases between the germline ends. Here the CDR3 reads CASSSGRGVSPLHF. The CDR3 DNA sequence: TGTGCCAGCAGTTCTGGGAGGGGAGTCTCACCCCTCCACTTT.

This chain uses TRBV5-1 with TRBJ2-2, with D perhaps matching TRBD2 (5 bases). Trimming took 7 bases from V and 1 from J, leaving 26 bases between them. The CDR3 totals 19 residues. The germline CDR1 and CDR2 sequences are SGHRS and YFSETQ. For the CDR3, the DNA is TGCGCCAGCCGACTATCCCTCGTATTGAGGGAACGGAACACCGGGGAGCTGTTTTTT. It encodes CASRLSLVLRERNTGELFF.

V usage is TRBV7-6 and J usage is TRBJ1-1; D remains ambiguous. V was shortened by 5 bases and J by 1 base, with 8 bases between the two germline ends. CDR3 size: 13 residues. From germline, CDR1 is SGHVS and CDR2 FNYEAQ. The CDR3 protein is CASSQQRNTEAFF. DNA for the CDR3: TGTGCCAGCAGCCAACAGAGGAACACTGAAGCTTTCTTT.